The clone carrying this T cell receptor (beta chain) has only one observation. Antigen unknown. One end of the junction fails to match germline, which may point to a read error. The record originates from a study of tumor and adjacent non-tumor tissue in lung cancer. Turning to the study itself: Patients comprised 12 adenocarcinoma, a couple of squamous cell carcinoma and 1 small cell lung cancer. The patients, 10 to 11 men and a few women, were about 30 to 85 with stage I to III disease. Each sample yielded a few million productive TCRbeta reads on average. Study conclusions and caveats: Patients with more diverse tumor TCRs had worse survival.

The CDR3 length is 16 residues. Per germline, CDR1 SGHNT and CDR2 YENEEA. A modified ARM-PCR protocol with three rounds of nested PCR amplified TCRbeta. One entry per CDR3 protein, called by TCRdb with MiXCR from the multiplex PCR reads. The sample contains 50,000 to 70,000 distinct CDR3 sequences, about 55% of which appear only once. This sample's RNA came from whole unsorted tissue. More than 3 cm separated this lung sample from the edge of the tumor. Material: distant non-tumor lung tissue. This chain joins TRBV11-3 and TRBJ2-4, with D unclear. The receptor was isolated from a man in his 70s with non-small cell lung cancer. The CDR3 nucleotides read TGTGCCAACAACGAAAACTCCGGATTAGCCAAAAACATTAAGTACTTC. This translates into CANNENSGLAKNIKYF.